This TCR beta chain was sequenced during a study of PD-L1 blockade in urothelial cancer. Overall study context: The analyses of blood took place 3 weeks (second dose) and 6 weeks after treatment start. Study outcomes and limitations: Blood TCR clonality below the median before treatment was a predictor of better survival.

Assay used: immunoSEQ multiplex PCR; TCRdb lists only in-frame clones, some missing. This sample carries about 35,000 clones, 82% of them seen once, and the ten largest clones take roughly 6.4%. As for time point: pretreatment peripheral blood. As concerns this clone: Its antigen is not identified.

Sequenced material: PBMCs, taken around atezolizumab (anti-PD-L1) treatment. This receptor was taken from a man aged 60-69 years with urothelial cancer.

CDR3 bases: TGCGCCAGCAGTCTTCAGGGGGGCTACGAGCAGTACTTC. Translated, it gives CASSLQGGYEQYF. V and J are TRBV23-1 and TRBJ2-7; a weak D match, TRBD1 (7 bases). TRBV23-1 is sorted into the ORF group, with uncertain function. Between the trimmed V and J ends, which lost 4 bases and 3 bases, there was a span of 10 bases. CDR3 length equals 13 residues.